Each of the 11 T cell receptor beta chains below was sequenced from the same sample in a study of blood T cell repertoires in COVID-19. The protocol was immunoSEQ multiplex PCR, while the TCRdb copy is restricted to in-frame clones and leaves out a portion. The data show 250,000 to 300,000 clones, roughly 91% seen once. The specimen sequenced was peripheral blood. The receptors originated from a young woman with COVID-19, enrolled during active disease.

This clone was seen only a few times. This rearrangement joins TRBV7-2 to TRBJ2-7, with 10 bases aligning to TRBD1. The CDR3 spans 15 residues. Per the germline V gene, CDR1 is SGHTA and CDR2 is FQGNSA. The junction had 4 bases not matched to a gene; V was cut back by 5 bases and J by 0 bases. CDR3 DNA: TGTGCCAGCAGCGACCGGACAGGGGGCTCCTACGAGCAGTACTTC. Translating it yields CASSDRTGGSYEQYF.

This rearrangement joins TRBV18 to TRBJ2-1; 7 nucleotides align to TRBD1. The CDR3 sequence is 13 residues long. Germline values: CDR1 KGHSH, CDR2 LQKENI. J was trimmed by 5 bases and V by 6 bases; bases with no gene match: 4. The CDR3 protein is CASSTGPNNEQFF. The CDR3 region has the DNA TGTGCCAGCTCGACAGGGCCAAACAATGAGCAGTTCTTC.

The rearrangement uses TRBV7-9 and TRBJ1-3; D is unresolved. V was trimmed by 2 bases and J by 0 bases, leaving 8 bases between them. This CDR3 has 15 amino acids. The V gene's germline CDR1 is SEHNR and CDR2 FQNEAQ (reference sequence). CDR3 loop: CASSLLRGSGNTIYF. Written as DNA, the CDR3 is TGTGCCAGCAGCTTATTGCGAGGCTCTGGAAACACCATATATTTT.

This clone was observed once. This chain connects TRBV27 to TRBJ2-7, with 7 bases matching TRBD1. The CDR3 spans 12 residues. With 6 bases clipped from V and 4 bases from J, the junction kept 3 bases outside the gene matches. Germline lookup yields CDR1 MNHEY and CDR2 SMNVEV (reference sequence). The CDR3 DNA sequence: TGTGCCAGCAGGACACAGGGGTACGAGCAGTACTTC. Its translation: CASRTQGYEQYF.

The V call is TRBV2, the J call TRBJ2-3; TRBD2 might be the D (6 bases). The CDR3 runs 14 residues. Germline CDR1 reads SNHLY; CDR2 reads FYNNEI. Trimming pared 6 bases from V and 4 bases from J, leaving 14 bases between. The CDR3 spells CASSPGGRADTQYF. In nucleotides, the CDR3 is TGTGCCAGCAGCCCAGGAGGGCGCGCAGATACGCAGTATTTT.

This clone was observed a handful of times. The chain recombines TRBV5-5 with TRBJ1-6; no clear D gene. V was pared by 0 bases and J by 10 bases, with 11 bases between. The CDR3 is 14 residues long. Germline V gene lookup returns CDR1 SGHKS and CDR2 YYEKEE (reference sequence). CDR3 loop: CASSLVQSHSPLHF. The CDR3 coding sequence is TGTGCCAGCAGCTTGGTACAGTCTCACTCACCCCTCCACTTT. The full variable domain, completed using reference TRBV5-5 and TRBJ1-6, is DAGVTQSPTHLIKTRGQQVTLRCSPISGHKSVSWYQQVLGQGPQFIFQYYEKEERGRGNFPDRFSARQFPNYSSELNVNALLLGDSALYLCASSLVQSHSPLHFGNGTRLTVT.

The CDR3 DNA sequence: TGTGCCAGCAGCTTAGTTGGAGGCAACTATGGCTACACCTTC. It translates to CASSLVGGNYGYTF. V and J are TRBV7-9 and TRBJ1-2; D remains ambiguous. The ends were cut back, 1 base at V and 2 bases at J, with 8 bases in the middle. The CDR3 length is 14 residues. CDR1 SEHNR and CDR2 FQNEAQ come from the germline V gene (reference sequence). The entire variable domain, with the rest obtained from reference TRBV7-9 and TRBJ1-2, is as follows: DTGVSQNPRHKITKRGQNVTFRCDPISEHNRLYWYRQTLGQGPEFLTYFQNEAQLEKSRLLSDRFSAERPKGSFSTLEIQRTEQGDSAMYLCASSLVGGNYGYTFGSGTRLTVV.

This chain joins TRBV4-1 and TRBJ2-1; D uncertain. Trimming pared 1 base from V and 4 bases from J, leaving 14 bases between. Germline CDR1 MGHRA, CDR2 YSYEKL. This CDR3 has 16 amino acids. This CDR3 is CASSQGTLRVYNEQFF. CDR3 coding DNA: TGCGCCAGCAGCCAAGGAACTCTACGAGTTTACAATGAGCAGTTCTTC.

The chain uses TRBV19 and TRBJ2-7; D may be TRBD1 (5 bases). Trimming removed 5 bases from V and 5 bases from J, with 13 bases in between. This CDR3 spans 13 amino acids. CDR1 is LNHDA, CDR2 SQIVND, per germline (reference sequence). The DNA for the CDR3 is TGTGCCAGTAGTTGGGTTGGGGCGGACGAGCAGTACTTC. It encodes CASSWVGADEQYF.

The J gene is TRBJ1-3, the V gene TRBV2, with 8 nucleotides matching TRBD1. V shed 5 bases, J shed 2 bases, and the junction held 2 bases outside the gene matches. Germline V gives CDR1 SNHLY, CDR2 FYNNEI. The CDR3 spans 14 residues. CDR3 bases: TGTGCCAGCAGTCTGGACAGGGCTGGAAACACCATATATTTT. Its translation is CASSLDRAGNTIYF. Variable domain in full (rest from reference TRBV2 and TRBJ1-3): EPEVTQTPSHQVTQMGQEVILRCVPISNHLYFYWYRQILGQKVEFLVSFYNNEISEKSEIFDDQFSVERPDGSNFTLKIRSTKLEDSAMYFCASSLDRAGNTIYFGEGSWLTVV.

The V call is TRBV27, the J call TRBJ2-5; 7 nucleotides match TRBD1. V was pared by 4 bases and J by 2 bases, with 10 bases of the junction left unmatched. This CDR3 is 16 amino acids long. Germline CDR1 MNHEY, CDR2 SMNVEV (reference sequence). The CDR3 nucleotides are TGTGCCAGCAGTTCCTACATGGGACAGACACAAGAGACCCAGTACTTC. The encoded protein is CASSSYMGQTQETQYF.